Here is one T cell receptor beta chain with its context. The antigen is not known. The CDR3 runs 15 residues. Losses at the gene ends were 5 bases for V and 0 bases for J; bases not matched to a gene: 3. Germline V gene lookup returns CDR1 MDHEN and CDR2 SYDVKM. The PCR contained 60 Vbeta and 13 Jbeta primers. Sequenced by immunoSEQ multiplex PCR; TCRdb stores in-frame clones only, minus some. The sample lists 140,000 or so clones; less than 10% were seen once. This specimen comes from a study of cytomegalovirus exposure and HLA in healthy donors. Notes on the study in general: Analysis was performed later, and it showed HLA-associated TCR beta chains to be more clonally expanded than equally common others.

The chain employs TRBV28 and TRBJ2-7; 11 positions agree with TRBD2. The sequence came from a male donor in good health and CMV-seronegative. Sequencing input: PBMCs. Here the CDR3 DNA reads TGTGCCAGCAGTATCACTAGCGGGAGCTCCTACGAGCAGTACTTC. This sequence encodes CASSITSGSSYEQYF.